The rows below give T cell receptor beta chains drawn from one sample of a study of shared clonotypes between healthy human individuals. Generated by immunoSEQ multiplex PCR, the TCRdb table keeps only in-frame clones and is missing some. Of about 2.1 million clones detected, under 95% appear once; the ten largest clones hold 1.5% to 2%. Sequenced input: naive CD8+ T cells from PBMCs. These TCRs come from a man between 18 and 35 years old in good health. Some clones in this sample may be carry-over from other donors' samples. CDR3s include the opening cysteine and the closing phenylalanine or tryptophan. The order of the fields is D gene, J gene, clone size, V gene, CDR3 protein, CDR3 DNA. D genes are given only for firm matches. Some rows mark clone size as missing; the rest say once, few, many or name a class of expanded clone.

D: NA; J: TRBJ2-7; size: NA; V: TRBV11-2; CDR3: CASSLVPGAYEQYF; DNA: TGTGCCAGCAGCTTAGTCCCAGGAGCCTACGAGCAGTACTTC
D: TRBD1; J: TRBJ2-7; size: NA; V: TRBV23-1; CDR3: CASSQCLDRGYEQYF; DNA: TGCGCCAGCAGTCAATGTCTTGACAGGGGGTACGAGCAGTACTTC
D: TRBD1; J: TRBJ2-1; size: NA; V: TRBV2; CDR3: CASSDPERGGRRNEQFF; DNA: TGTGCCAGCAGTGACCCAGAACGAGGGGGCCGGAGGAATGAGCAGTTCTTC
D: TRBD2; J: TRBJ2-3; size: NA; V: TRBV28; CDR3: CASVLGLAPDTQYF; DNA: TGTGCCTCCGTGCTGGGACTAGCTCCAGATACGCAGTATTTT
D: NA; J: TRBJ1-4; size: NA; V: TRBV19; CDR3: CASRSPNEKLFF; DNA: TGTGCCAGTAGATCCCCCAATGAAAAACTGTTTTTT
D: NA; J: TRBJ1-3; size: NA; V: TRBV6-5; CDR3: CASSIGGSNTIYF; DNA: TGTGCCAGCTCAATCGGGGGTTCGAACACCATATATTTT
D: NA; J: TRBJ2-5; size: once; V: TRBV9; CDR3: CASSVGFTQETQYF; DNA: TGTGCCAGCAGCGTAGGATTTACTCAAGAGACCCAGTACTTC
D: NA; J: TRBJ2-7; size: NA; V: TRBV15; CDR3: CATSREDSGFEQYF; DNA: TGTGCCACCAGCAGAGAAGACTCAGGGTTCGAGCAGTACTTC
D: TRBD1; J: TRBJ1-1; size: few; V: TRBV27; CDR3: CASSSLDRANTEAFF; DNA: TGTGCCAGCAGTTCTCTGGACAGGGCTAACACTGAAGCTTTCTTT
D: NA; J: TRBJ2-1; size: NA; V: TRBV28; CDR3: CASSFVNEQFF; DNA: TGTGCCAGCAGTTTCGTTAATGAGCAGTTCTTC
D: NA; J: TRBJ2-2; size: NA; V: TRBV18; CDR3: CASFTLGGVNTGELFF; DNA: TGTGCCAGCTTCACGTTGGGGGGCGTGAACACCGGGGAGCTGTTTTTT
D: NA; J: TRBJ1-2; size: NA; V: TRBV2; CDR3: CASSDGGGYGYTF; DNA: TGTGCCAGCAGTGACGGGGGTGGCTATGGCTACACCTTC
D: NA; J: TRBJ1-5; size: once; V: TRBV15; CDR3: CATSRDWTDNQPQHF; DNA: TGTGCCACCAGCAGAGATTGGACAGATAATCAGCCCCAGCATTTT
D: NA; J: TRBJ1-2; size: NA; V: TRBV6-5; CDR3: CASSLIVGGNYGYTF; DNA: TGTGCCAGCAGTCTTATCGTTGGCGGCAACTATGGCTACACCTTC
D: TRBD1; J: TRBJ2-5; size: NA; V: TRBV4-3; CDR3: CASSQGTGSQETQYF; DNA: TGCGCCAGCAGCCAAGGGACAGGGAGCCAAGAGACCCAGTACTTC
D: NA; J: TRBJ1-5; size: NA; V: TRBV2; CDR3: CASSEWRVVVDGENQPQHF; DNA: TGTGCCAGCAGTGAATGGAGGGTGGTCGTGGACGGGGAAAATCAGCCCCAGCATTTT
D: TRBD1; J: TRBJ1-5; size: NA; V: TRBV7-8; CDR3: CASSLDRAPSNQPQHF; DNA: TGTGCCAGCAGCCTTGACAGGGCCCCTAGCAATCAGCCCCAGCATTTT
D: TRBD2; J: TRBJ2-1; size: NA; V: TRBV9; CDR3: CASSARTSGRAHEQFF; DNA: TGTGCCAGCAGCGCCCGAACTAGCGGGAGGGCCCATGAGCAGTTCTTC
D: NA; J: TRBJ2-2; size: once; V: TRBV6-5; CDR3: CASSYSNGNTGELFF; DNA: TGTGCCAGCAGTTACTCGAATGGGAACACCGGGGAGCTGTTTTTT
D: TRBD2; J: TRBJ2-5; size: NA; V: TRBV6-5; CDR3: CASSLSASGQETQYF; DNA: TGTGCCAGCAGTTTGTCGGCTAGCGGACAAGAGACCCAGTACTTC
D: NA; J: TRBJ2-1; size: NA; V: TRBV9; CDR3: CASSPVAASASYNEQFF; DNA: TGTGCCAGCAGCCCAGTGGCGGCTAGCGCGTCCTACAATGAGCAGTTCTTC
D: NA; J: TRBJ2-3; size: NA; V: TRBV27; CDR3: CAPDRGTNDIGAADTQYF; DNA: TGTGCCCCCGATAGAGGGACAAATGATATAGGCGCAGCAGATACGCAGTATTTT
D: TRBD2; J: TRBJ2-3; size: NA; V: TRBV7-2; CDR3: CASSLGLAGIYTDTQYF; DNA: TGTGCCAGCAGCCTAGGACTAGCGGGAATATACACAGATACGCAGTATTTT
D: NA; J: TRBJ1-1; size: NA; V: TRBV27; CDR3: CASSPTVRMGSEAFF; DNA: TGTGCCAGCAGCCCGACAGTCCGGATGGGGTCTGAAGCTTTCTTT
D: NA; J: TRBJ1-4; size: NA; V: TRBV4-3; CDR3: CASSQDEGIFGEKLFF; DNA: TGCGCCAGCAGCCAAGATGAGGGGATTTTCGGTGAAAAACTGTTTTTT
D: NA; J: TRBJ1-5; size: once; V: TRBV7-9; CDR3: CASSYGTFSNQPQHF; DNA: TGTGCCAGCAGCTACGGGACTTTCAGCAATCAGCCCCAGCATTTT
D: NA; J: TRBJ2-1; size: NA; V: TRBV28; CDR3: CASSTTNPASYNEQFF; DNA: TGTGCCAGCAGTACTACCAACCCGGCGTCCTACAATGAGCAGTTCTTC
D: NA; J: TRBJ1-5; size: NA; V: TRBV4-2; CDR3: CASSQGEGRGVYSNQPQHF; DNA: TGTGCCAGCAGCCAAGGTGAGGGCAGGGGCGTTTATAGCAATCAGCCCCAGCATTTT
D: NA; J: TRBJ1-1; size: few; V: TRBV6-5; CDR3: CASSRGAGTEAFF; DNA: TGTGCCAGCAGTAGGGGAGCGGGAACTGAAGCTTTCTTT
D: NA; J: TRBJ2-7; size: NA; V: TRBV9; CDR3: CASSVKENGYEQYF; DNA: TGTGCCAGCAGCGTAAAGGAAAACGGGTACGAGCAGTACTTC
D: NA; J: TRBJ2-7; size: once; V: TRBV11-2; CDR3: CASSLLTGSYEQYF; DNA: TGTGCCAGCAGCTTACTCACAGGAAGCTACGAGCAGTACTTC
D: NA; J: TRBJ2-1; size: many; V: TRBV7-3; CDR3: CASSLSVGDNEQFF; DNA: TGTGCCAGCAGCTTATCTGTCGGCGACAATGAGCAGTTCTTC
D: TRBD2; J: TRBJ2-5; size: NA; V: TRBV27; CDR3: CATLARTSPETQYF; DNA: TGTGCCACCTTGGCGAGGACTAGTCCAGAGACCCAGTACTTC
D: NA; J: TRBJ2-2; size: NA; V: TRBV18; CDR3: CASSPSPRGGTGELFF; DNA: TGTGCCAGCTCACCAAGTCCTAGGGGAGGTACCGGGGAGCTGTTTTTT
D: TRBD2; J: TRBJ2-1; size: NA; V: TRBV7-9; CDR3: CASSRPVGGSPYNEQFF; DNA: TGTGCCAGCAGCCGACCTGTGGGCGGGAGTCCCTACAATGAGCAGTTCTTC
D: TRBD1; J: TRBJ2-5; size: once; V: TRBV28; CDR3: CASSLPSPGQGANQETQYF; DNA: TGTGCCAGCAGTCTCCCCTCACCGGGACAGGGGGCGAATCAAGAGACCCAGTACTTC
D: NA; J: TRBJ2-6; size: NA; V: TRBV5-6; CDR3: CASSLSGANVLTF; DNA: TGTGCCAGCAGCTTGTCTGGGGCCAACGTCCTGACTTTC